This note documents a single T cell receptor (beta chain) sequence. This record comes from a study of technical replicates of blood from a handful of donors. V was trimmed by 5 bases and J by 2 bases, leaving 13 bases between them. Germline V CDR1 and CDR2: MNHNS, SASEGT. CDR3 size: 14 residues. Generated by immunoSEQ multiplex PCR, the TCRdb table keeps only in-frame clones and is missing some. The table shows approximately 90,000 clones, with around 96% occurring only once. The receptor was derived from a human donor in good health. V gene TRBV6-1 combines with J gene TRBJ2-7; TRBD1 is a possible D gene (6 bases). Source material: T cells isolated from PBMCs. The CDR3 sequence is CASSTGPLTYEQYF. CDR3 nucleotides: TGTGCCAGCAGTACAGGGCCACTTACCTACGAGCAGTACTTC.